Sequencing of this TCR beta chain was carried out in a study of beta chain features in type 1 diabetes. CDR3 length: 15 residues. V was trimmed by 6 bases and J by 4 bases, leaving 18 bases between them. Germline V lookup: CDR1 MDHEN, CDR2 SYDVKM. Purity exceeded 98% in all sorted populations. This clone was counted between two and nine times. The isolated RNA, all of it, was reverse transcribed, so expressed TCRB transcripts were what got sequenced. Method: immunoSEQ multiplex PCR; TCRdb's copy keeps in-frame clones and lacks some. The sample carries about 140,000 clones, about 7% recorded once. The chain employs TRBV28 and TRBJ1-1; D might be TRBD1 (5 bases). The sequence was obtained from a woman younger than 45 in good health. The sequenced sample was central memory CD4+ T cells from blood. The CDR3 sequence: CASRPGGGGSTEAFF. DNA of the CDR3: TGTGCCAGCAGGCCCGGTGGGGGAGGGAGCACTGAAGCTTTCTTT.